These T cell receptor beta chains were read from a single sample in a study of Ad26.COV2.S vaccination and SARS-CoV-2 variants. Using immunoSEQ multiplex PCR, the repertoire was profiled, and TCRdb retains in-frame clones only, with some absent. The data hold about 330,000 clones, with 85% to 90% observed a single time. This specimen was peripheral blood, taken in a trial of Ad26.COV2.S vaccine versus placebo. The receptors stem from a person between 18 and 60 years old who received the Ad26.COV2.S COVID-19 vaccine or a placebo. Both conserved end residues are part of each CDR3. Each record gives: J gene, CDR3 length, clone size, D gene, V gene, CDR3 DNA, CDR3 protein. The D gene is left open where the match is weak. For some rows the clone size is stated as once, few or many, or as a class when expanded; others skip it.

j_gene: TRBJ2-1; len: 14; abundance: NA; d_gene: NA; v_gene: TRBV27; CDR3nt: TGTGCCAGCAGTTTTAGTGGGTCCTACAATGAGCAGTTCTTC; CDR3aa: CASSFSGSYNEQFF
j_gene: TRBJ1-3; len: 13; abundance: few; d_gene: NA; v_gene: TRBV19; CDR3nt: TGTGCCAGTAGTACATCTGGTGGAAACACCATATATTTT; CDR3aa: CASSTSGGNTIYF
j_gene: TRBJ1-1; len: 15; abundance: NA; d_gene: NA; v_gene: TRBV6-2/TRBV6-3; CDR3nt: TGTGCCAGCAGCCACAATACAGGGCCGAACACTGAAGCTTTCTTT; CDR3aa: CASSHNTGPNTEAFF
j_gene: TRBJ1-3; len: 15; abundance: NA; d_gene: NA; v_gene: TRBV28; CDR3nt: TGTGCCAGCAGTTTATTTGCTTCCTCTGGAAACACCATATATTTT; CDR3aa: CASSLFASSGNTIYF
j_gene: TRBJ2-5; len: 14; abundance: NA; d_gene: TRBD2; v_gene: TRBV7-2; CDR3nt: TGTGCCAGCAGCTTAAGCGGGGACCAAGAGACCCAGTACTTC; CDR3aa: CASSLSGDQETQYF
j_gene: TRBJ1-1; len: 13; abundance: NA; d_gene: NA; v_gene: TRBV19; CDR3nt: TGTGCCAGTAGTATAGGAAGGGACCGAGGAGCTTTCTTT; CDR3aa: CASSIGRDRGAFF
j_gene: TRBJ2-3; len: 16; abundance: NA; d_gene: TRBD1; v_gene: TRBV7-9; CDR3nt: TGTGCCAGCAGCCCGAGGACAGGGACTAGCACAGATACGCAGTATTTT; CDR3aa: CASSPRTGTSTDTQYF
j_gene: TRBJ1-2; len: 13; abundance: NA; d_gene: NA; v_gene: TRBV18; CDR3nt: TGTGCCAGCTCACCACAGGGGATCCTTGGCTACACCTTC; CDR3aa: CASSPQGILGYTF
j_gene: TRBJ2-1; len: 17; abundance: NA; d_gene: TRBD2; v_gene: TRBV27; CDR3nt: TGTGCCAGCAGTCTAAGCGGGACTAGCGGGGGGTACAATGAGCAGTTCTTC; CDR3aa: CASSLSGTSGGYNEQFF
j_gene: TRBJ1-1; len: 14; abundance: NA; d_gene: TRBD1; v_gene: TRBV7-9; CDR3nt: TGTGCCAGCAGCTCAGGGGGCTCGGGAACTGAAGCTTTCTTT; CDR3aa: CASSSGGSGTEAFF
j_gene: TRBJ2-7; len: 15; abundance: NA; d_gene: NA; v_gene: TRBV28; CDR3nt: TGTGCCAGCAGTATTATGTCTAGCGTCTCCTACGAGCAGTACTTC; CDR3aa: CASSIMSSVSYEQYF
j_gene: TRBJ1-5; len: 13; abundance: NA; d_gene: NA; v_gene: TRBV10-2; CDR3nt: TGCGCCAGCAGTGAGAGCCTCAATCAGCCCCAGCATTTT; CDR3aa: CASSESLNQPQHF
j_gene: TRBJ1-3; len: 14; abundance: once; d_gene: NA; v_gene: TRBV7-9; CDR3nt: TGTGCCAGCAGCTTAGCTGAAGCTGGAAACACCATATATTTT; CDR3aa: CASSLAEAGNTIYF
j_gene: TRBJ1-3; len: 18; abundance: NA; d_gene: NA; v_gene: TRBV2; CDR3nt: TGTGCCAGCAGTAAATTTCTTTCTCAGCAGGGGAAAGGAAACACCATATATTTT; CDR3aa: CASSKFLSQQGKGNTIYF
j_gene: TRBJ1-1; len: 13; abundance: few; d_gene: NA; v_gene: TRBV3-1/TRBV3-2; CDR3nt: TGTGCCAGCAGCCAGGGTCCGGAGACTGAAGCTTTCTTT; CDR3aa: CASSQGPETEAFF
j_gene: TRBJ2-1; len: 14; abundance: NA; d_gene: NA; v_gene: TRBV9; CDR3nt: TGTGCCAGCAGCCACAGCAGGGTTTACAATGAGCAGTTCTTC; CDR3aa: CASSHSRVYNEQFF
j_gene: TRBJ2-1; len: 14; abundance: NA; d_gene: NA; v_gene: TRBV27; CDR3nt: TGTGCCAGCAGTGAAGGCCCGGGCTACAATGAGCAGTTCTTC; CDR3aa: CASSEGPGYNEQFF
j_gene: TRBJ1-4; len: 15; abundance: NA; d_gene: TRBD1; v_gene: TRBV19; CDR3nt: TGTGCCAGTAGAACGACAGGGGGTGTTGGTGAAAAACTGTTTTTT; CDR3aa: CASRTTGGVGEKLFF
j_gene: TRBJ2-1; len: 16; abundance: NA; d_gene: TRBD1; v_gene: TRBV6-5; CDR3nt: TGTGCCAGCAGTTACTCCGTGGGACAGGGGGAGAATGAGCAGTTCTTC; CDR3aa: CASSYSVGQGENEQFF
j_gene: TRBJ1-5; len: 14; abundance: NA; d_gene: TRBD1; v_gene: TRBV7-2; CDR3nt: TGTGCCAGCAGCATCCAACAGGGGACTCAGCCCCAGCATTTT; CDR3aa: CASSIQQGTQPQHF
j_gene: TRBJ2-7; len: 14; abundance: few; d_gene: TRBD1; v_gene: TRBV4-3; CDR3nt: TGCGCCAGCAGCCAAGTCAGGGGGCAATCCGAGCAGTACTTC; CDR3aa: CASSQVRGQSEQYF
j_gene: TRBJ1-2; len: 14; abundance: NA; d_gene: NA; v_gene: TRBV4-1; CDR3nt: TGCGCCAGCAGCCAAGTAGCTACAGACTATGGCTACACCTTC; CDR3aa: CASSQVATDYGYTF
j_gene: TRBJ1-1; len: 13; abundance: NA; d_gene: NA; v_gene: TRBV11-3; CDR3nt: TGTGCCAGCAGCTATAGCCTGAACACTGAAGCTTTCTTT; CDR3aa: CASSYSLNTEAFF
j_gene: TRBJ1-1; len: 12; abundance: NA; d_gene: NA; v_gene: TRBV12-3/TRBV12-4; CDR3nt: TGTGCCAGCAGTATCCAGGGTCCTGAAGCTTTCTTT; CDR3aa: CASSIQGPEAFF
j_gene: TRBJ2-7; len: 15; abundance: NA; d_gene: TRBD1; v_gene: TRBV18; CDR3nt: TGTGCCAGCTCACCGGGACAGGGCGGTTTCTACGAGCAGTACTTC; CDR3aa: CASSPGQGGFYEQYF
j_gene: TRBJ2-1; len: 15; abundance: NA; d_gene: NA; v_gene: TRBV5-1; CDR3nt: TGCGCCAGCAGCTTGCGGTGGAACGCTTACAATGAGCAGTTCTTC; CDR3aa: CASSLRWNAYNEQFF
j_gene: TRBJ2-1; len: 11; abundance: NA; d_gene: NA; v_gene: TRBV6-6; CDR3nt: TGTGCCACCCATTCGTTGGGGGAGCAGTTCTTC; CDR3aa: CATHSLGEQFF
j_gene: TRBJ2-5; len: 15; abundance: NA; d_gene: TRBD2; v_gene: TRBV7-9; CDR3nt: TGTGCCAGCAGCCTAACGGGGGGGTCTCTTGAGACCCAGTACTTC; CDR3aa: CASSLTGGSLETQYF
j_gene: TRBJ2-5; len: 12; abundance: NA; d_gene: NA; v_gene: TRBV30; CDR3nt: TGTGCCTGGAGTGCGGGGCAAGAGACCCAGTACTTC; CDR3aa: CAWSAGQETQYF
j_gene: TRBJ1-1; len: 17; abundance: NA; d_gene: NA; v_gene: TRBV11-2; CDR3nt: TGTGCCAGCAGCCGAGACAGCTGGGACCGCCAGAACACTGAAGCTTTCTTT; CDR3aa: CASSRDSWDRQNTEAFF
j_gene: TRBJ2-2; len: 12; abundance: NA; d_gene: NA; v_gene: TRBV7-8; CDR3nt: TGTGCCAGCAGCCCCAGGGGAGGGGAGCTGTTTTTT; CDR3aa: CASSPRGGELFF
j_gene: TRBJ1-2; len: 14; abundance: NA; d_gene: TRBD1; v_gene: TRBV27; CDR3nt: TGTGCCAGCAGTCCGGGACAGGGACTGTATGGCTACACCTTC; CDR3aa: CASSPGQGLYGYTF
j_gene: TRBJ2-7; len: 13; abundance: NA; d_gene: NA; v_gene: TRBV5-1; CDR3nt: TGCGCCAGCAGCCCTACACTTTCCTACGAGCAGTACTTC; CDR3aa: CASSPTLSYEQYF
j_gene: TRBJ1-3; len: 14; abundance: NA; d_gene: NA; v_gene: TRBV30; CDR3nt: TGTGCCTGGAGTACGGGGGGTTCTGGAAACACCATATATTTT; CDR3aa: CAWSTGGSGNTIYF
j_gene: TRBJ2-3; len: 16; abundance: NA; d_gene: NA; v_gene: TRBV4-3; CDR3nt: TGCGCCAGCAGCCAAGAGGGGGGACTTTCCACAGATACGCAGTATTTT; CDR3aa: CASSQEGGLSTDTQYF
j_gene: TRBJ2-3; len: 14; abundance: NA; d_gene: NA; v_gene: TRBV11-2; CDR3nt: TGTGCCAGCAGCTTTGGGGGAACCACAGATACGCAGTATTTT; CDR3aa: CASSFGGTTDTQYF
j_gene: TRBJ1-5; len: 13; abundance: few; d_gene: TRBD1; v_gene: TRBV19; CDR3nt: TGTGCCAGTGACAGGGGAGGCAATCAGCCCCAGCATTTT; CDR3aa: CASDRGGNQPQHF
j_gene: TRBJ1-2; len: 16; abundance: few; d_gene: NA; v_gene: TRBV3-1/TRBV3-2; CDR3nt: TGTGCCAGCACCCTCCGGAACAGGGCAGGGGAATATGGCTACACCTTC; CDR3aa: CASTLRNRAGEYGYTF
j_gene: TRBJ1-2; len: 13; abundance: NA; d_gene: NA; v_gene: TRBV27; CDR3nt: TGTGCCAGCAGTCCTGTTAACATAGGGGGCTACACCTTC; CDR3aa: CASSPVNIGGYTF
j_gene: TRBJ2-3; len: 18; abundance: few; d_gene: TRBD2; v_gene: TRBV6-1; CDR3nt: TGTGCCAGCAGTGCTCGTGGCCTAGCGGGAGGGACCACAGATACGCAGTATTTT; CDR3aa: CASSARGLAGGTTDTQYF
j_gene: TRBJ2-7; len: 15; abundance: NA; d_gene: TRBD1; v_gene: TRBV9; CDR3nt: TGTGCCAGCAGCGAGGGGACAGGGGGAACCTACGAGCAGTACTTC; CDR3aa: CASSEGTGGTYEQYF
j_gene: TRBJ2-2; len: 16; abundance: NA; d_gene: NA; v_gene: TRBV5-1; CDR3nt: TGCGCCAGCAGCTTGGCAACAGGGCTTAGCACCGGGGAGCTGTTTTTT; CDR3aa: CASSLATGLSTGELFF
j_gene: TRBJ2-2; len: 14; abundance: NA; d_gene: NA; v_gene: TRBV4-3; CDR3nt: TGCGCCAGCAGCCAAGACTTCATCCCCGGGGAGCTGTTTTTT; CDR3aa: CASSQDFIPGELFF
j_gene: TRBJ1-1; len: 14; abundance: once; d_gene: NA; v_gene: TRBV29-1; CDR3nt: TGCAGCGTTGATGGTGAGATCGGGGGGGTGAAAGCTTTCTTT; CDR3aa: CSVDGEIGGVKAFF
j_gene: TRBJ1-1; len: 12; abundance: NA; d_gene: NA; v_gene: TRBV10-2; CDR3nt: TGCGCCAGCAGTGAGCCGGGGGGTGAAGCTTTCTTT; CDR3aa: CASSEPGGEAFF
j_gene: TRBJ1-2; len: 13; abundance: NA; d_gene: NA; v_gene: TRBV29-1; CDR3nt: TGCAGCGTTCCCGGGGGACTCTACTATGGCTACACCTTC; CDR3aa: CSVPGGLYYGYTF
j_gene: TRBJ2-6; len: 14; abundance: NA; d_gene: NA; v_gene: TRBV7-9; CDR3nt: TGTGCCAGCAGCGCCCCTTCTGGGGCCAACGTCCTGACTTTC; CDR3aa: CASSAPSGANVLTF
j_gene: TRBJ1-5; len: 19; abundance: NA; d_gene: NA; v_gene: TRBV21-1; CDR3nt: TGTGCCAGCAGCAAAAGGGACTGGACAGGGCCCGGGGTAGATCAGCCCCAGCATTTT; CDR3aa: CASSKRDWTGPGVDQPQHF
j_gene: TRBJ1-6; len: 14; abundance: NA; d_gene: TRBD1; v_gene: TRBV5-4; CDR3nt: TGTGCCAGCAGCGTCCGGGGACAGGGTAACCCCCTCCACTTT; CDR3aa: CASSVRGQGNPLHF
j_gene: TRBJ1-5; len: 15; abundance: NA; d_gene: TRBD1; v_gene: TRBV6-5; CDR3nt: TGTGCCAGCAGTTACGGGCAGGGGGAAGAACAGCCCCAGCATTTT; CDR3aa: CASSYGQGEEQPQHF
j_gene: TRBJ1-5; len: 14; abundance: few; d_gene: NA; v_gene: TRBV6-5; CDR3nt: TGTGCCAGCAGTCGGACAGTTAGCAATCAGCCCCAGCATTTT; CDR3aa: CASSRTVSNQPQHF
j_gene: TRBJ2-1; len: 11; abundance: NA; d_gene: NA; v_gene: TRBV20-1; CDR3nt: TGCAGTGCGGCCCGCGGGAATGAGCAGTTCTTC; CDR3aa: CSAARGNEQFF
j_gene: TRBJ2-2; len: 18; abundance: NA; d_gene: TRBD2; v_gene: TRBV12-5; CDR3nt: TGTGCTAGTGGTGCACCGGGACTAGCGGAGTTTAACACCGGGGAGCTGTTTTTT; CDR3aa: CASGAPGLAEFNTGELFF
j_gene: TRBJ2-1; len: 14; abundance: NA; d_gene: NA; v_gene: TRBV27; CDR3nt: TGTGCCACCAGACCCGGAAGGACGGGCAATGAGCAGTTCTTC; CDR3aa: CATRPGRTGNEQFF
j_gene: TRBJ2-1; len: 13; abundance: NA; d_gene: NA; v_gene: TRBV10-3; CDR3nt: TGTGCCACCAGCAGCGCTCCATACAATGAGCAGTTCTTC; CDR3aa: CATSSAPYNEQFF